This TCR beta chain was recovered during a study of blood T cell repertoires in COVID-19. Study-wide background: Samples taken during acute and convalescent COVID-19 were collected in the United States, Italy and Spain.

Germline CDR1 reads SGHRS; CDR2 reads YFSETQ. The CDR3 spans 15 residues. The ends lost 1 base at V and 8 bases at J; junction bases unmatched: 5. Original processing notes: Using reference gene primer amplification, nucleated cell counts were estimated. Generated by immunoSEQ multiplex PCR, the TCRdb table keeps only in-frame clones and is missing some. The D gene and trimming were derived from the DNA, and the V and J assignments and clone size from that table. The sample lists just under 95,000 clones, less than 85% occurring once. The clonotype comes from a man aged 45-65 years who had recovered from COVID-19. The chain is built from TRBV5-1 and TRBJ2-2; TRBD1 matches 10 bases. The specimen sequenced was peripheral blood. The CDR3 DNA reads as TGCGCCAGCAGCTTGACCGGACAGGGGGTAGGGGAGCTGTTTTTT. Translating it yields CASSLTGQGVGELFF.